This is a list of T cell receptor beta chains from one sample in a study of T cells in narcolepsy. Sequencing was performed with immunoSEQ multiplex PCR; in TCRdb, only in-frame clones are kept and a portion is missing. The table shows about 27,000 clones, with around 82% occurring only once. Sequenced: CD45RA- memory CD4+ T cells from PBMCs. Receptors originate from a human donor with narcolepsy. CDR3s include the opening cysteine and the closing phenylalanine or tryptophan. Fields, in order: V gene, clone size, J gene, D gene, CDR3 DNA, CDR3 protein. A D gene is named only where the DNA matches it firmly. A row's size may be missing; if present it is once, few, many or a size class.

TRBV7-2	NA	TRBJ2-5	NA	TGTGCCAGCAGCTTCCGTGGGGCGTACCAAGAGACCCAGTACTTC	CASSFRGAYQETQYF
TRBV4-1	NA	TRBJ1-2	NA	TGCGCCAGCAGCCAAGATCGCGTGACACTAACTAACTATGGCTACACCTTC	CASSQDRVTLTNYGYTF
TRBV5-8	NA	TRBJ1-3	TRBD1	TGTGCCAGCAGCTTGGTTGGGGGACAGGTCTCTGGAAACACCATATATTTT	CASSLVGGQVSGNTIYF
TRBV9	NA	TRBJ2-2	TRBD2	TGTGCCAGCAGCGTAGTAGCGGGGGGGCCGGGCACCGGGGAGCTGTTTTTT	CASSVVAGGPGTGELFF
TRBV7-6	NA	TRBJ2-5	TRBD2	TGTGCCAGCAGCTCGCAGGGAGGGGTACAAGAGACCCAGTACTTC	CASSSQGGVQETQYF
TRBV21-1	NA	TRBJ2-5	NA	TGTGCCAGCAGCAAAGGACGGACTAGCGGGGACGAGACCCAGTACTTC	CASSKGRTSGDETQYF
TRBV6-5	NA	TRBJ2-1	NA	TGTGCCAGCAGTTACCCCAACAGTGGTGAGCAGTTCTTC	CASSYPNSGEQFF
TRBV7-3	NA	TRBJ1-1	NA	TGTGCCAGCAGCTTAACGTCGCAGAACACTGAAGCTTTCTTT	CASSLTSQNTEAFF
TRBV7-3	NA	TRBJ2-5	TRBD2	TGTGCCAGCAGCCCTAGCGGGGGGTCCTCCCGAGAGACCCAGTACTTC	CASSPSGGSSRETQYF
TRBV20-1	NA	TRBJ1-5	NA	TGCAGTGCTGGGGGGCGTCAGCCCCAGCATTTT	CSAGGRQPQHF
TRBV4-1	NA	TRBJ2-7	TRBD1	TGCGCCAGCAGCCAACCGGACAGGGGTTCCTACGAGCAGTACTTC	CASSQPDRGSYEQYF
TRBV18	once	TRBJ2-2	NA	TGTGCCAGCTCACGGGGGACCTACGGGAACACCGGGGAGCTGTTTTTT	CASSRGTYGNTGELFF
TRBV21-1	NA	TRBJ1-2	NA	TGTGCCAGCAGCAAAGTCCCGTGGGGGCTACAGGGCGGTGGCTACACCTTC	CASSKVPWGLQGGGYTF
TRBV6-5	NA	TRBJ2-6	NA	TGTGCCAGCGGTATCGGGGGCGCTGGGGCCAACGTCCTGACTTTC	CASGIGGAGANVLTF